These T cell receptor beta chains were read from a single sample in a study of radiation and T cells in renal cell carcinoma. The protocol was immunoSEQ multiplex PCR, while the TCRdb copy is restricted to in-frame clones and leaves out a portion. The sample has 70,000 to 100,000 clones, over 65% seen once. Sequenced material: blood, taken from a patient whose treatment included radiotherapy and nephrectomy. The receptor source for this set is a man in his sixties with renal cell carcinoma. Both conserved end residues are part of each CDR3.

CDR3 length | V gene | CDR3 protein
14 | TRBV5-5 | CASSARLARNEQFF
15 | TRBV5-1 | CASSLGGTGTYEQYF
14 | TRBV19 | CASSIPDSFYGYTF
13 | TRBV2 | CASSEGRTDTQYF
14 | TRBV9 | CASSVFAGDTPQYF
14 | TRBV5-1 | CASSSAAGTTEAFF
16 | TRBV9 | CASSFSSDVSGNTIYF
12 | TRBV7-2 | CASSLVLSVQFF
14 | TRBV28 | CASSFRDSRYGYTF
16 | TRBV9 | CASSVAIGGARTEAFF
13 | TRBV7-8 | CASSLDGNQPQHF
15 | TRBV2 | CASSEVQEPLYGYTF
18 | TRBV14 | CASSRYTRPGTGSYEQYF
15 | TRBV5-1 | CASSLATVSQETQYF
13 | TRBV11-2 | CASRPPGSRGYTF
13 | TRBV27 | CASSLQRGGELFF
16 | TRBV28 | CASSIGTGGITGELFF